This is a list of T cell receptor beta chains from one sample in a study of blood T cell repertoires in COVID-19. Profiling relied on immunoSEQ multiplex PCR, and the TCRdb table lists in-frame clones only, not all of them. The sample has around 100,000 clones, around 88% seen once. The sample taken for sequencing was peripheral blood. Receptor source: a human donor in a cohort sampled during active COVID-19. CDR3s include the opening cysteine and the closing phenylalanine or tryptophan. A D gene is named only where the DNA matches it firmly. Rows may omit the clone size; those that give it use once, few, many or a size class.

size	J	V	D	DNA	CDR3
.	TRBJ1-1	TRBV19	.	TGTGCCAGTAGTACTCTGACAGCCCCTTCCCTCATGAACACTGAAGCTTTCTTT	CASSTLTAPSLMNTEAFF
.	TRBJ2-7	TRBV10-3	TRBD2	TGTGCCATCAGATTAGCGGGAACCTCCTACGAGCAGTACTTC	CAIRLAGTSYEQYF
.	TRBJ1-5	TRBV11-2	.	TGTGCCAGCAGCCCAGCGGGATCACTTCAGCCCCAGCATTTT	CASSPAGSLQPQHF
.	TRBJ2-7	TRBV18	.	TGTGCCAGCTCACCTAGTACGCGGGAGCAGTACTTC	CASSPSTREQYF
many	TRBJ1-5	TRBV21-1	.	TGTGCCAGCAGCGAGTGTGCGGGACAGGGGATCATGATATGTCAGCCCCAGCATTTT	CASSECAGQGIMICQPQHF
once	TRBJ2-1	TRBV5-1	TRBD2	TGCGCCAGCAGCTCGATGACTAGCGGGGGAGGAAGTGAGCAGTTCTTC	CASSSMTSGGGSEQFF
.	TRBJ2-1	TRBV19	TRBD2	TGTGCCACCGAGCGGGGGAGAAACAATGAGCAGTTCTTC	CATERGRNNEQFF
.	TRBJ2-3	TRBV5-1	.	TGCGCCAGCAGCTTGGCCCGGGGGGCTAGCACAGATACGCAGTATTTT	CASSLARGASTDTQYF
.	TRBJ1-5	TRBV19	TRBD1	TGTGCCAGTACCTCCCGTGGGACAGGGAATCAGCCCCAGCATTTT	CASTSRGTGNQPQHF
.	TRBJ1-2	TRBV7-2	TRBD1	TGTGCCAGCACCCCCCGGACAGGGACTAACTATGGCTACACCTTC	CASTPRTGTNYGYTF
.	TRBJ1-1	TRBV20-1	.	TGCAGTGCGGAAGGGGGGGGAGCTTTCTTT	CSAEGGGAFF
.	TRBJ2-7	TRBV12-3/TRBV12-4	TRBD1	TGTGCCAGCACATCAGGGGGATACGAGCAGTACTTC	CASTSGGYEQYF
.	TRBJ1-2	TRBV7-9	.	TGTGCCAGCAGCTTAACCACCCTAGACTATGGCTACACCTTC	CASSLTTLDYGYTF
.	TRBJ2-7	TRBV11-2	TRBD2	TGTGCCAGCAGCCCCTACCCTGGGGACTACACCTACGAGCAGTACTTC	CASSPYPGDYTYEQYF
.	TRBJ2-7	TRBV28	.	TGTGCCAGCAGTCTCTTAAAATACTACGAGCAGTACTTC	CASSLLKYYEQYF
.	TRBJ1-2	TRBV7-2	TRBD1	TGTGCCAGCAGCTTAGCGAAGACAGGGGGCGGAAACTATGGCTACACCTTC	CASSLAKTGGGNYGYTF
.	TRBJ2-7	TRBV19	TRBD2	TGTGCCAGTAGTAACGGACTAGCGTTCTACGAGCAGTACTTC	CASSNGLAFYEQYF
once	TRBJ2-7	TRBV6-2/TRBV6-3	.	TGTGCCAGCAGTGACTTACAGGCTCTCTCCTACGAGCAGTACTTC	CASSDLQALSYEQYF
.	TRBJ1-1	TRBV7-6	.	TGTGCCAGCAGCCGAGGGGGGGTTATGAACACTGAAGCTTTCTTT	CASSRGGVMNTEAFF
.	TRBJ2-2	TRBV27	TRBD1	TGTGCCAGCAGTTTCGAAGACAGGGTAGACACCGGGGAGCTGTTTTTT	CASSFEDRVDTGELFF
.	TRBJ2-5	TRBV7-3	TRBD2	TGTGCCAGCAGGACAGTAGCGGGAGTGGGAGAGACCCAGTACTTC	CASRTVAGVGETQYF
.	TRBJ2-6	TRBV6-6	.	TGTGCCAGCAGCTACGGTCTGCTGGACAGAGCCGCTTTCTCTGGGGCCAACGTCCTGACTTTC	CASSYGLLDRAAFSGANVLTF
medium-sized	TRBJ1-2	TRBV3-1/TRBV3-2	TRBD1	TGTGCCAGCAGAACCGGGACAGGGAATTATGGCTACACCTTC	CASRTGTGNYGYTF
.	TRBJ2-5	TRBV7-2	TRBD1	TGTGCCACCCTCAACAGGGGGCAAGAGACCCAGTACTTC	CATLNRGQETQYF
.	TRBJ1-3	TRBV29-1	.	TGCAGCGCCTTCCTCTGGAGCACCATATATTTT	CSAFLWSTIYF
few	TRBJ2-3	TRBV18	TRBD2	TGTGCCAGCTCACTCTCACAGACTAGCGGGAGGGCCTTCGCAGATACGCAGTATTTT	CASSLSQTSGRAFADTQYF
once	TRBJ2-1	TRBV5-1	.	TGCGCCAGCCAGCGGACGAGCTCCTACAATGAGCAGTTCTTC	CASQRTSSYNEQFF
.	TRBJ1-1	TRBV20-1	.	TGCAGTCGCAAGAGGGCTGAAGCTTTCTTT	CSRKRAEAFF
once	TRBJ1-1	TRBV7-8	.	TGTGCCAGCAGCTTAGTGAGGGACACTGAAGCTTTCTTT	CASSLVRDTEAFF
.	TRBJ1-2	TRBV7-9	.	TGTGCCAGCAGCTTAGTGGGAGGGGCATATGGCTACACCTTC	CASSLVGGAYGYTF
.	TRBJ2-2	TRBV6-5	.	TGTGCCAGCAGGAGGGCGGCCGGGGAGCTGTTTTTT	CASRRAAGELFF
.	TRBJ2-1	TRBV24-1	TRBD1	TGTGCCACCAGTGGGGTTGGGCAGGGGGCGACGGGGAATGAGCAGTTCTTC	CATSGVGQGATGNEQFF
few	TRBJ2-7	TRBV10-3	TRBD2	TGTGCCACCACTCACTCCGGGGGGTCGCGACCCAGCGAGCAGTACTTC	CATTHSGGSRPSEQYF
.	TRBJ1-2	TRBV4-1	.	TGCGCCAGCAGCCAAGAAACAGTAGCTAACTATGGCTACACCTTC	CASSQETVANYGYTF
.	TRBJ2-1	TRBV7-9	TRBD2	TGTGCCAGCAGCGTAAAAGCGGGAGGAGGGCGCAATGAGCAGTTCTTC	CASSVKAGGGRNEQFF
once	TRBJ2-7	TRBV10-2	.	TGCGCCAGCACCCTAGGGGGGGGGTCAGGGATCTACGAGCAGTACTTC	CASTLGGGSGIYEQYF
once	TRBJ2-7	TRBV3-1/TRBV3-2	.	TGTGCCAGCAGTCCGGACACGGTCGAGCAGTACTTC	CASSPDTVEQYF
.	TRBJ2-4	TRBV5-1	.	TGCGCCAGCAGCCCGCAGGCTTCTCTAGCCAAAAACATTCAGTACTTC	CASSPQASLAKNIQYF
.	TRBJ2-1	TRBV27	TRBD2	TGTGCCAGCAGTTTCGCCCGGGCCTCGGCGGGGGGTGAGCAGTTCTTC	CASSFARASAGGEQFF
.	TRBJ2-5	TRBV7-2	TRBD2	TGTGCCAGCACCGGGACTAGCGGCGGCGAGACCCAGTACTTC	CASTGTSGGETQYF
.	TRBJ1-1	TRBV7-9	.	TGTGCCAGCAGCCCCCGGGACAAAACTGAAGCTTTCTTT	CASSPRDKTEAFF
.	TRBJ1-5	TRBV27	TRBD1	TGTGCCAGCAGTTTATCCCCGGACGGAGGGACAGAGCCCCAGCATTTT	CASSLSPDGGTEPQHF
once	TRBJ2-7	TRBV28	TRBD2	TGTGCCAGCAGCTTCCTAGCGGGAGGTTCCTACGAGCAGTACTTC	CASSFLAGGSYEQYF
.	TRBJ1-2	TRBV28	TRBD1	TGTGCCAGCAGCGAATATGGGACAGCTTTCTATGGCTACACCTTC	CASSEYGTAFYGYTF
once	TRBJ2-7	TRBV6-6	.	TGTGCCAGCGTTGGACAGACTTTCTACGAGCAGTACTTC	CASVGQTFYEQYF
.	TRBJ2-1	TRBV29-1	.	TGCAGCGTGCCGCGGCCGCCCGGTGAGCAGTTCTTC	CSVPRPPGEQFF
.	TRBJ2-2	TRBV5-1	TRBD2	TGCGCCAGCAGCTCTACGGGACTAGCGGGAGGTAACACCGGGGAGCTGTTTTTT	CASSSTGLAGGNTGELFF
.	TRBJ1-2	TRBV6-6	TRBD1	TGTGCCAGCAGACGACAGGGCGGGGGGTATGGCTACACCTTC	CASRRQGGGYGYTF
.	TRBJ1-1	TRBV19	.	TGTGCCAGTAGTATGGGGCCCCGGGCAGCTTTCTTT	CASSMGPRAAFF
.	TRBJ1-1	TRBV2	TRBD1	TGTGCCAGCAGTGAAAGGACAGGGAGGGGTACTGAAGCTTTCTTT	CASSERTGRGTEAFF
.	TRBJ2-5	TRBV27	.	TGTGCCAGCAGCTGGTCGGGCCAAGAGACCCAGTACTTC	CASSWSGQETQYF
.	TRBJ2-3	TRBV18	TRBD2	TGTGCCAGCTCACCACTCGGACTAGCGGGAGGCACAGATACGCAGTATTTT	CASSPLGLAGGTDTQYF
.	TRBJ2-3	TRBV7-8	.	TGTGCCAGCAGACAGGGCCCTAGCACAGATACGCAGTATTTT	CASRQGPSTDTQYF
.	TRBJ1-3	TRBV18	.	TGTGCCAGCTCACCACTAGGGGAGGGGCCTGGAAACACCATATATTTT	CASSPLGEGPGNTIYF
.	TRBJ1-1	TRBV2	.	TGTGCCAGCAGTGAAGGCAGGGAGGGGAGGGGAGCTTTCTTT	CASSEGREGRGAFF
.	TRBJ2-3	TRBV7-2	TRBD2	TGTGCCAGCAGCCCCCGGACTAGCGGGAGGGCCACAGATACGCAGTATTTT	CASSPRTSGRATDTQYF